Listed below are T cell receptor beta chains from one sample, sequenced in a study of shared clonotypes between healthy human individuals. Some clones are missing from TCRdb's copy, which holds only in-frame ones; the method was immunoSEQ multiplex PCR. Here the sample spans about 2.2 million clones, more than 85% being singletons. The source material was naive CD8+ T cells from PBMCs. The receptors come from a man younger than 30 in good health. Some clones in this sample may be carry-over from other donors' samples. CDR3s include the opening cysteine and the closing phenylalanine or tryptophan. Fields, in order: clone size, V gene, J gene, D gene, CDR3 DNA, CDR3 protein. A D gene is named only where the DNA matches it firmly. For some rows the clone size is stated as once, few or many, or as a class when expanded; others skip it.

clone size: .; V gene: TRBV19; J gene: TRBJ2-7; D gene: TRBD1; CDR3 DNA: TGTGCCAGTGATACCGGGACAGGGTCCTACGAGCAGTACTTC; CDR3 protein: CASDTGTGSYEQYF
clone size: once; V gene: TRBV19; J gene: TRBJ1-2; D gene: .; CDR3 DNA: TGTGCCACCATCTCGGGGACCGGCTACACCTTC; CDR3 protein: CATISGTGYTF
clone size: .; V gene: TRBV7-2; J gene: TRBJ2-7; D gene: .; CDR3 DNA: TGTGCCAGCAGCTTACAAATCCGAGGTCCCTACGAGCAGTACTTC; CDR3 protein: CASSLQIRGPYEQYF
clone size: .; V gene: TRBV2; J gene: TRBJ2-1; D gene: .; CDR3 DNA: TGTGCCAGCAGTGACCGGGAATCCTACAATGAGCAGTTCTTC; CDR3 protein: CASSDRESYNEQFF
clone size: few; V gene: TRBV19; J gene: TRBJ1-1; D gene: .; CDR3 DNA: TGTGCCAGTAGTAGAGAAAGCTCACAGGAGAACACTGAAGCTTTCTTT; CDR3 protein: CASSRESSQENTEAFF
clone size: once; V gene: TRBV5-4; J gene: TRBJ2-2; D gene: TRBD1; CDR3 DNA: TGTGCCAGCAGCTCTTACGCGACAGGGTCCGGGGAGCTGTTTTTT; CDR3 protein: CASSSYATGSGELFF
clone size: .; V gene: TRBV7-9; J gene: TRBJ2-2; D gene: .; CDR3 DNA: TGTGCCAGCAGCCCCCGCGCGGAGCTGTTTTTT; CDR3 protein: CASSPRAELFF
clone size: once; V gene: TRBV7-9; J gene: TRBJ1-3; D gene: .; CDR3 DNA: TGTGCCAGCAGCCCCTTGGGGGCGAGAGGAAACACCATATATTTT; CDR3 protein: CASSPLGARGNTIYF
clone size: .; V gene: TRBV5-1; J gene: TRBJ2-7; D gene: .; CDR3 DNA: TGCGCCAGCAGCTTCCGGGGTTTTGGCTACGAGCAGTACTTC; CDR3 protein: CASSFRGFGYEQYF
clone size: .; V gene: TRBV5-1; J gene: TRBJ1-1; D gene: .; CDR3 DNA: TGCGCCAGCAGCTTGGACGGGATTGAAGCTTTCTTT; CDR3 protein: CASSLDGIEAFF
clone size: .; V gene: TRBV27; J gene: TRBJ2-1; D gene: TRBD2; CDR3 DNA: TGTGCCAGCAGTTTACGGGGGGTCTCCTACAATGAGCAGTTCTTC; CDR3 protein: CASSLRGVSYNEQFF
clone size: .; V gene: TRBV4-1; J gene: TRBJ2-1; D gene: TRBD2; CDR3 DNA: TGCGCCAGCAGCGCGGGACTAGCGGGCGACAATGAGCAGTTCTTC; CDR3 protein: CASSAGLAGDNEQFF
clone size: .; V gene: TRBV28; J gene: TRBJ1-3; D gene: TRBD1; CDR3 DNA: TGTGCCAGCAGTCCAAAGACAGGGATCTCTGGAAACACCATATATTTT; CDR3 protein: CASSPKTGISGNTIYF
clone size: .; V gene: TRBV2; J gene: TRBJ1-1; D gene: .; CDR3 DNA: TGTGCCAGCACCCAGGGAAGGAACACTGAAGCTTTCTTT; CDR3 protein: CASTQGRNTEAFF
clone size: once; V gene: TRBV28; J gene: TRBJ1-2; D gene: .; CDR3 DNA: TGTGCCAGCAGTTTAGACGGAATAATGGGGGGCTACACCTTC; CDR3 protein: CASSLDGIMGGYTF
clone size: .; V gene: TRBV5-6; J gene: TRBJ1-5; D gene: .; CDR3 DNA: TGTGCCAGCAGCTTGGGACCGCATCAGCCCCAGCATTTT; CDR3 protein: CASSLGPHQPQHF
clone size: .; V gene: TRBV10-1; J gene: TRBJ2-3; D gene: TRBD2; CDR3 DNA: TGCGCCAGCAGTGATACGCGGGAGGGCGGCAGAACAGATACGCAGTATTTT; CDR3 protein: CASSDTREGGRTDTQYF
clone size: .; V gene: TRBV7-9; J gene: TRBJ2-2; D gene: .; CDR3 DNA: TGTGCCAGCAGCTTAGCGGGTAGCAAGGAGGCCGGGGAGCTGTTTTTT; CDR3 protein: CASSLAGSKEAGELFF
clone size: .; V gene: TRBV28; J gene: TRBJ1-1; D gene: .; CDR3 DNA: TGTGCCAGCAGTTTAAGGGCGCGCTTTTCCGAGAAGGACACTGAAGCTTTCTTT; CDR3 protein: CASSLRARFSEKDTEAFF
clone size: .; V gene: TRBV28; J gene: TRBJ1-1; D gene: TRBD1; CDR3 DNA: TGTGCCAGCAGTTTCTTCAGGACAGGCACCACCATGAACACTGAAGCTTTCTTT; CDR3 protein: CASSFFRTGTTMNTEAFF
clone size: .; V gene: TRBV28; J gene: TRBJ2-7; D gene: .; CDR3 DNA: TGTGCCAGCAGTCCCTCCTTGACGGACGAGCAGTACTTC; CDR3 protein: CASSPSLTDEQYF
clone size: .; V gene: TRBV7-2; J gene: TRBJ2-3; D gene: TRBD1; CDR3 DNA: TGTGCCAGCAGCGCTCGGACAGGCCCTCGCACAGATACGCAGTATTTT; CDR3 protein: CASSARTGPRTDTQYF
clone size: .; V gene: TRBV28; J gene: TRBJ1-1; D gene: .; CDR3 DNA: TGTGCCAGCAGTTTATGGCAGGGGTCGTCGGACACTGAAGCTTTCTTT; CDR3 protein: CASSLWQGSSDTEAFF
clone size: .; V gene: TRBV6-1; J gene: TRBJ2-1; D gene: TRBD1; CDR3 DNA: TGTGCCAGCAGGGGGACAGCCTACAATGAGCAGTTCTTC; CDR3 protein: CASRGTAYNEQFF
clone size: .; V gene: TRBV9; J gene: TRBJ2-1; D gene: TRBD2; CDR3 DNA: TGTGCCAGCAGCGTAGGGAGCGGGACTCCTGAGCAGTTCTTC; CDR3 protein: CASSVGSGTPEQFF
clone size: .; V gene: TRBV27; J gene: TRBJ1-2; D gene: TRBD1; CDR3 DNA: TGTGCCAGCAGTTTGGCAGGGGGGCTCTATGGCTACACCTTC; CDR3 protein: CASSLAGGLYGYTF
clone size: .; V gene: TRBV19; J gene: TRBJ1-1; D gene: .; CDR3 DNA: TGTGCCAGTAGTTCCGACAGAACCATGAACACTGAAGCTTTCTTT; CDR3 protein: CASSSDRTMNTEAFF
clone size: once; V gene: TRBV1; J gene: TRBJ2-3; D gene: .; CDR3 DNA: TGCACCAGCAGCCCCGGGACTAGCGGATGCACAGATACGCAGTATTTT; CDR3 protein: CTSSPGTSGCTDTQYF
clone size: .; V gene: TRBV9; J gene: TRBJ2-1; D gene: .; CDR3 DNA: TGTGCCAGCAGCAGCCCTCCAGTCCGGAGCTCCTACAATGAGCAGTTCTTC; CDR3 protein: CASSSPPVRSSYNEQFF
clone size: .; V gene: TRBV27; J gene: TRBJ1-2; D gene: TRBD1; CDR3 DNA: TGTGCCAGCAGCCCCCGACAGGGGGCCCTAGCTAACTATGGCTACACCTTC; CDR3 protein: CASSPRQGALANYGYTF
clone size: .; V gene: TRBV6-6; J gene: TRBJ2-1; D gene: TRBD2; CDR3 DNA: TGTGCCAGCAGCGGGTTGGGAGAGGGAGGGAATGAGCAGTTCTTC; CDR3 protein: CASSGLGEGGNEQFF
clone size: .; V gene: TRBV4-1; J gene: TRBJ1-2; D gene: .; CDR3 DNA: TGCGCCAGCAGCCAAGATAAGGGGACTCCTGCTCGGTATGGCTACACCTTC; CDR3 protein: CASSQDKGTPARYGYTF
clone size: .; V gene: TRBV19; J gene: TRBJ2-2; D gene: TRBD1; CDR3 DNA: TGTGCCAGTACCTGGACAGGTAGTAGTTCCGGGGAGCTGTTTTTT; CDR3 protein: CASTWTGSSSGELFF
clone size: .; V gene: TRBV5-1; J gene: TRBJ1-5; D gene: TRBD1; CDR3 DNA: TGCGCCAGCAGGTCGGGGACAGGGTCAGGTCAGCCCCAGCATTTT; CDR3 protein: CASRSGTGSGQPQHF
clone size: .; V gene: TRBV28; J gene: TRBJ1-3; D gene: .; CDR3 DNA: TGTGCCAGCAGCGAAAGAAGCTGGGAGCACCTCTCTGGAAACACCATATATTTT; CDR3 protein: CASSERSWEHLSGNTIYF
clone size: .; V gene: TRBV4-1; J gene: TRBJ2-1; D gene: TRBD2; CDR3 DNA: TGCGCCAGCAGCCAAGATTCCATACGGGGACTAGCGGGAAGTTTGGAGCAGTTCTTC; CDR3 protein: CASSQDSIRGLAGSLEQFF
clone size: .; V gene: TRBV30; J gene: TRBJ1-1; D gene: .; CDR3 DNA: TGTGCCTGGATCACACGGGCCAGAGTGAGGCTGAACACTGAAGCTTTCTTT; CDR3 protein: CAWITRARVRLNTEAFF
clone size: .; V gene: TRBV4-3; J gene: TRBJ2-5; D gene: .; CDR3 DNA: TGCGCCAGCAGCCAAGATTGGAGGGGTTCGGAGACCCAGTACTTC; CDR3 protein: CASSQDWRGSETQYF
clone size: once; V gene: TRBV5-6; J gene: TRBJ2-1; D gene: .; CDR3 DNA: TGTGCCAGCAGCTTGGCCGCGACAGCGACGACGCAGTTCTTC; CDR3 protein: CASSLAATATTQFF
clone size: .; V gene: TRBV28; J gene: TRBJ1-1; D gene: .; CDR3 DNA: TGTGCCAGCAGTGATGACAGAAACACTGAAGCTTTCTTT; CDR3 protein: CASSDDRNTEAFF
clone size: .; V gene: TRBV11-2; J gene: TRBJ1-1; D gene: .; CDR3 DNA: TGTGCCAGCAGCTTAGTCTTCGGACGGTTTAACACTGAAGCTTTCTTT; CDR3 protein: CASSLVFGRFNTEAFF
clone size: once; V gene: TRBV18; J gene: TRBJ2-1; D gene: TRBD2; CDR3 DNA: TGTGCCAGCTCACCCTTACGGGGGGGGATTGAGGATGAGCAGTTCTTC; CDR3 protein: CASSPLRGGIEDEQFF
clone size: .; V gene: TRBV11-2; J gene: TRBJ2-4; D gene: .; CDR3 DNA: TGTGCCAGCAGCTTAGGGGGGAGGCGCGAGAAGTACTTC; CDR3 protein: CASSLGGRREKYF
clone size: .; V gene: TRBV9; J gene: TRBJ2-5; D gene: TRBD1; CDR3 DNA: TGTGCCAGCAGCCCCGGGACAGGGACGGACCAGTACTTC; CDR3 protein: CASSPGTGTDQYF
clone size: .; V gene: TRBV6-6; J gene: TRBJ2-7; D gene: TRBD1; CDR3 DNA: TGTGCCAGCAGTCCAGGGGGCCCCTACGAGCAGTACTTC; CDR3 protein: CASSPGGPYEQYF
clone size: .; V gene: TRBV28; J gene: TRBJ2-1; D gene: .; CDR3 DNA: TGTGCCAGCACACCCTCTGGGTATCCCGTCCCGTCGAGCTCCTACAATGAGCAGTTCTTC; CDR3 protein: CASTPSGYPVPSSSYNEQFF
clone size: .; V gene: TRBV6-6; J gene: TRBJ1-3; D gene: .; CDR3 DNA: TGTGCCAGCAGTTACTCGCCGGTTATTGCGCCGGACACCATATATTTT; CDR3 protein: CASSYSPVIAPDTIYF
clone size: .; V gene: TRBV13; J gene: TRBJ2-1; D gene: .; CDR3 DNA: TGTGCCAGCAGCTCCGGTAGTAGGTCCTACAATGAGCAGTTCTTC; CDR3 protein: CASSSGSRSYNEQFF
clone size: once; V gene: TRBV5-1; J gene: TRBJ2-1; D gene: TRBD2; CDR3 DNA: TGCGCCAGCAGCCCCTACATTAGCGGGAACGAGCAGTTCTTC; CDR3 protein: CASSPYISGNEQFF
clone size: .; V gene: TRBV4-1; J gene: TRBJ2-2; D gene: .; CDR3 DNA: TGCGCCAGCAGCGCCAGGGTGGCCGGGGAGCTGTTTTTT; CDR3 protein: CASSARVAGELFF
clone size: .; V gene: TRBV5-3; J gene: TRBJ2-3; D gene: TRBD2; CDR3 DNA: TGTGCCAGAAGCTTTTCTAGCGGGGAAACAGATACGCAGTATTTT; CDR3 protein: CARSFSSGETDTQYF
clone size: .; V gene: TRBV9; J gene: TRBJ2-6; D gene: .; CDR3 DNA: TGTGCCAGCAGCACAGGGACTGGGGCCAACGTCCTGACTTTC; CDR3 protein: CASSTGTGANVLTF
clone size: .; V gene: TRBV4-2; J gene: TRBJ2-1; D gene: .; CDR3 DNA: TGTGCCAGCAGCCAAGACTACAATGAGCAGTTCTTC; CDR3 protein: CASSQDYNEQFF
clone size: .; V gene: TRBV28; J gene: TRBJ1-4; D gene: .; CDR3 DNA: TGTGCCAGCAGTCTAAAACCGCCATCCGGGGCAGGAGAAAAACTGTTTTTT; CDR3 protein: CASSLKPPSGAGEKLFF
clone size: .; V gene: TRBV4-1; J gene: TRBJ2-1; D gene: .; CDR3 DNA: TGCGCCAGCAGCCCACAGGCCTTCTCCTACAATGAGCAGTTCTTC; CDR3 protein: CASSPQAFSYNEQFF
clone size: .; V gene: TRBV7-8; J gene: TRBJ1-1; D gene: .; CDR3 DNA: TGTGCCAGCAGCATTGGACGAAATGAAGCTTTCTTT; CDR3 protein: CASSIGRNEAFF
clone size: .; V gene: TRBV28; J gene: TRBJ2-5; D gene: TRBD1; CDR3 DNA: TGTGCCAGCAGGCTGGACAGGGGTAATCAAGAGACCCAGTACTTC; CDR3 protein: CASRLDRGNQETQYF
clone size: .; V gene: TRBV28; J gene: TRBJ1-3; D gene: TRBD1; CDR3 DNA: TGTGCCAGCAGGAAGGGGGCGGTTGGAAACACCATATATTTT; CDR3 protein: CASRKGAVGNTIYF